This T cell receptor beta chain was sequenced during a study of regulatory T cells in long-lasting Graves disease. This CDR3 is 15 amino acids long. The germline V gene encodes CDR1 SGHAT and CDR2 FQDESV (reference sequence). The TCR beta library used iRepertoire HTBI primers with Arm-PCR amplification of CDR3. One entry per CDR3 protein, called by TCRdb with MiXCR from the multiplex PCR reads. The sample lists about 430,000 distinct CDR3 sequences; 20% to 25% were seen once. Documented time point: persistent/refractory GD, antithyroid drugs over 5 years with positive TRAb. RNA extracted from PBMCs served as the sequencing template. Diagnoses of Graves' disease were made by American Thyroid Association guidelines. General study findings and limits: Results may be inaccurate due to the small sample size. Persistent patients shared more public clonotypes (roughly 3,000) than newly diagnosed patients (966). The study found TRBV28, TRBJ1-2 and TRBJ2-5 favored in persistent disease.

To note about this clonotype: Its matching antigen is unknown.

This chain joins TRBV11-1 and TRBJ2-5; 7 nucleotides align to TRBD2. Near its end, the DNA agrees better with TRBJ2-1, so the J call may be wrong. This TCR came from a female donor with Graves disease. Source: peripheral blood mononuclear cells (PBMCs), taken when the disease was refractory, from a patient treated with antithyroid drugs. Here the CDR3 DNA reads TGTGCCAGCAGCCTCCATGGGGGGGTTGGTAATGAGCAGTTCTTC. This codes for CASSLHGGVGNEQFF.